The clone carrying this T cell receptor beta chain has just a few counts. This entry belongs to a study of T cells in Graves' hyperthyroidism and ophthalmopathy. TCR beta CDR3 regions were amplified from RNA. During a first-round RT-PCR of the TCR CDR3, the HTBI primer set was used. In TCRdb, the multiplex PCR reads were re-called with MiXCR into one record per CDR3 protein. The table includes 600,000 to 900,000 distinct CDR3 sequences, approximately 16% detected once. The germline CDR1 and CDR2 sequences are GTSNPN and SVGIG (reference sequence). The CDR3 extends over 16 amino acids. Sequenced: blood. This chain links TRBV30 with TRBJ2-1; 13 positions match TRBD2. The sequence came from a young man with Graves' hyperthyroidism. The CDR3 loop reads CAGGGLAGVSYNEQFF. In DNA form, the CDR3 reads TGTGCGGGGGGTGGACTAGCGGGAGTATCCTACAATGAGCAGTTCTTC.